What follows are 32 T cell receptor beta chains derived from one specimen sequenced in a study of identical twins. Via MiXCR, TCRdb re-called the 5' RACE reads, giving one row per CDR3 protein. This table holds 150,000 or so distinct CDR3 sequences, under 4.5% found once. The sample taken for sequencing was memory T cells sorted from blood. The receptor set was obtained from a young man in good health.

CDR3 sequence reads: CASSLGQGTEKLFF. DNA of the CDR3: TGTGCCAGCTCACTGGGACAGGGCACTGAAAAACTGTTTTTT. The chain recombines TRBV18 with TRBJ1-4; 9 bases fit TRBD1. Germline-derived CDR1 and CDR2 are KGHSH and LQKENI. This CDR3 region has 14 residues. Trimming cost V 4 bases and J 7 bases; bases outside gene matches: 4.

This chain links TRBV7-6 with TRBJ2-5; D is unresolved. The CDR3 runs to 14 residues. Germline CDR1 is SGHVS and CDR2 is FNYEAQ. V dropped 1 base and J dropped 5 bases, with 11 bases sitting between them. The CDR3 bases are TGTGCCAGCAGCTTAGTACCTAGAAGTGAGACCCAGTACTTC. Protein sequence: CASSLVPRSETQYF. Looking up the rest from reference TRBV7-6 and TRBJ2-5 gives the full variable domain: GAGVSQSPRYKVTKRGQDVALRCDPISGHVSLYWYRQALGQGPEFLTYFNYEAQQDKSGLPNDRFSAERPEGSISTLTIQRTEQRDSAMYRCASSLVPRSETQYFGPGTRLLVL.

There are many counts of this clonotype. The chain combines TRBV9 with TRBJ2-5; 10 nucleotides agree with TRBD1. Trimming cost V 1 base and J 1 base; bases outside gene matches: 1. CDR1 SGDLS and CDR2 YYNGEE come from the germline V gene. The CDR3 is 15 residues long. The CDR3 is CASSVRTGGQETQYF. CDR3 DNA: TGTGCCAGCAGCGTAAGGACAGGGGGCCAAGAGACCCAGTACTTC.

The sample holds many counts of this clonotype. The chain couples TRBV5-1 to TRBJ2-5; TRBD1 agrees at 8 bases. This CDR3 region has 15 residues. Germline values: CDR1 SGHRS, CDR2 YFSETQ. Unmatched junction bases numbered 2, after V lost 0 bases and J lost 1 base. In nucleotides, the CDR3 is TGCGCCAGCAGCTTGGGGACAGGGCTCCAAGAGACCCAGTACTTC. Translating gives CASSLGTGLQETQYF.

This clonotype has a count of ten or more. V gene TRBV20-1 combines with J gene TRBJ2-1; 12 bases agree with TRBD2. Trimming took 2 bases from V and 0 from J; bases not matched to a gene: 2. This CDR3 is built from 16 residues. Germline CDR1 and CDR2: DFQATT and SNEGSKA (reference sequence). The CDR3 coding sequence is TGCAGTGCTAGAACTAGCGGGAGGAGCTCCTACAATGAGCAGTTCTTC. Its translation: CSARTSGRSSYNEQFF.

This clonotype was recorded many times. The rearrangement uses TRBV10-3 and TRBJ2-1; no definite D call. From germline, CDR1 is ENHRY and CDR2 SYGVKD. With 4 bases removed from V and 2 bases from J, the gap between germline ends came to 9 bases. CDR3 length: 14 amino acids. CDR3 in DNA: TGTGCCATCAGTGTTAGGGCAGCCTACAATGAGCAGTTCTTC. Translated, it gives CAISVRAAYNEQFF.

This clonotype has ten or more counts. The V call is TRBV3-1, the J call TRBJ1-2; D not certain. Trimming cost V 1 base and J 2 bases, with 8 bases left between them. The CDR3 runs to 14 residues. Germline values: CDR1 LGHDT, CDR2 YNNKEL (reference sequence). The CDR3 protein is CASSQVSGNYGYTF. CDR3 sequence (DNA): TGTGCCAGCAGCCAAGTTTCCGGGAACTATGGCTACACCTTC.

J is TRBJ2-7 and V is TRBV28; D is perhaps TRBD2 (6 bases). Germline assignment: CDR1 MDHEN and CDR2 SYDVKM. V shed 11 bases and J shed 1 base, with 21 bases lying between them. The CDR3 is 15 amino acids. In DNA form, the CDR3 reads TGTGCCTCCTTATTGGGGCGGGGTCTGTCCTACGAGCAGTACTTC. Amino acids: CASLLGRGLSYEQYF.

In this sample, this clonotype turned up a few times. The rearrangement links TRBV3-1 to TRBJ1-5; D ambiguous. Trimming shortened V by 0 bases and J by 3 bases, and 15 bases separated the two germline ends. CDR3 size: 17 residues. CDR1 and CDR2 from the germline V gene are LGHDT and YNNKEL (reference sequence). The CDR3 spells CASSQDIRRAHNQPQHF. For the CDR3, the DNA is TGTGCCAGCAGCCAAGATATCCGGAGGGCACACAATCAGCCCCAGCATTTT.

In its sample, this clonotype was seen many times. The chain employs TRBV5-6 and TRBJ1-2, with D unclear. CDR1 and CDR2 (germline): SGHDT, YYEEEE. This CDR3 contains 11 residues. The V end was cut by 2 bases, the J end by 8 bases, with 7 bases between. CDR3 protein: CASSLYGGYTF. CDR3 in DNA: TGTGCCAGCAGCTTATATGGGGGCTACACCTTC.

This clonotype was counted ten times or more. The chain recombines TRBV5-1 with TRBJ2-5; the D is unclear. The CDR3 consists of 14 residues. Germline lookup yields CDR1 SGHRS and CDR2 YFSETQ. The V end lost 4 bases, the J end lost 2 bases, and 12 bases lay between the germline ends. CDR3 in amino acids: CASSIGRIQETQYF. The DNA of the CDR3 is TGCGCCAGCAGCATCGGACGGATTCAAGAGACCCAGTACTTC.

There are many counts of this clonotype. This chain links TRBV20-1 with TRBJ2-2; no definite D call. V lost 1 base and J lost 1, with 10 bases in between. This CDR3 spans 15 amino acids. CDR1 and CDR2 from the germline V gene are DFQATT and SNEGSKA (reference sequence). The CDR3 is CSARVDQRNTGELFF. The CDR3 DNA follows: TGCAGTGCTAGAGTAGATCAGCGGAACACCGGGGAGCTGTTTTTT.

In this sample, this clonotype is medium-sized (0.01 to 0.1%). The chain couples TRBV7-9 to TRBJ2-5; TRBD1 matches 8 bases. V lost 5 bases and J lost 5; bases outside the gene matches: 7. The CDR3 spans 14 residues. CDR1 SEHNR and CDR2 FQNEAQ come from the germline V gene (reference sequence). The CDR3 nucleotides are TGTGCCAGCAGCGTAGGACAGGGAGTCGAGACCCAGTACTTC. Protein: CASSVGQGVETQYF.

The sample holds many counts of this clonotype. V gene TRBV11-1 combines with J gene TRBJ1-1; D is unclear. V was cut by 8 bases and J by 2 bases, with 9 bases left in between. The CDR3 loop spans 12 amino acids. Germline loops: CDR1 SGHAT, CDR2 FQDESV (reference sequence). The CDR3 reads CASGLSNTEAFF. The DNA of the CDR3 is TGTGCCAGCGGATTATCAAACACTGAAGCTTTCTTT.

This clonotype appeared many times. The chain recombines TRBV27 with TRBJ2-1, with D perhaps TRBD1 or TRBD2 (5 bases each). There are 18 residues in the CDR3. V was shortened by 1 base and J by 3 bases, with 19 bases between the two germline ends. Germline loops: CDR1 MNHEY, CDR2 SMNVEV (reference sequence). The CDR3 protein is CASSLFTTGTGNYNEQFF. The CDR3 DNA sequence: TGTGCCAGCAGTTTATTCACTACCGGGACCGGAAACTACAATGAGCAGTTCTTC.

Many counts were recorded for this clonotype. J is TRBJ1-5 and V is TRBV7-9; 7 nucleotides align to TRBD1. V shed 8 bases and J 6 bases; nucleotides not matched to a gene: 7. This CDR3 comprises 13 residues. Looked up from germline, CDR1 is SEHNR and CDR2 is FQNEAQ (reference sequence). CDR3 amino acids: CASGTGEAQPQHF. The CDR3 DNA is TGTGCCAGCGGAACAGGGGAGGCTCAGCCCCAGCATTTT.

This clonotype was picked up a small number of times. The chain combines TRBV12-3 or TRBV12-4 with TRBJ2-1; 7 bases line up with TRBD2. After removal of 7 bases from V and 4 bases from J, the junction contained 7 bases not matched to a gene. This CDR3 comprises 14 residues. CDR3 region: CASTRAGIYNEQFF. The CDR3 DNA is TGTGCCAGCACCCGAGCGGGGATATACAATGAGCAGTTCTTC.

This clonotype was recorded at least ten times. This chain links TRBV7-9 with TRBJ2-5; D may match TRBD1 or TRBD2 (6 bases each). V was trimmed by 1 base and J by 1 base, leaving 16 bases between them. CDR3 length equals 17 residues. In germline, CDR1 is SEHNR, CDR2 FQNEAQ (reference sequence). The CDR3 loop reads CASSLEGGIPSQETQYF. The CDR3, as DNA: TGTGCCAGCAGCTTAGAAGGGGGGATACCCTCCCAAGAGACCCAGTACTTC.

The chain joins TRBV7-8 to TRBJ2-1; 9 bases are a match to TRBD1. This CDR3 has 14 residues. After removal of 3 bases from V and 7 bases from J, the junction contained 4 bases not matched to a gene. Germline CDR1 reads SGHVS; CDR2 reads FQNEAQ. The CDR3 DNA follows: TGTGCCAGCAGCTTCCGGACAGGGGCTAATGAGCAGTTCTTC. It codes for CASSFRTGANEQFF.

This clonotype appeared many times. The rearrangement uses TRBV6-2 or TRBV6-3 and TRBJ2-3; 8 positions agree with TRBD2. Germline V gene lookup returns CDR1 MNHEY and CDR2 SVGEGT. V was pared by 6 bases and J by 2 bases, with 7 bases of the junction left unmatched. This CDR3 region has 15 residues. In DNA, the CDR3 is TGTGCCAGCAGAGTCGGGAGGGTCTACACAGATACGCAGTATTTT. Translation gives CASRVGRVYTDTQYF.

This clonotype was picked up a small number of times. The junction and the germline gene differ at one end; a read error may be behind it. V is TRBV29-1 and J is TRBJ1-3, with D uncertain. The CDR3 totals 11 residues. CDR1 is SQVTM, CDR2 ANQGSEA, per germline. The CDR3 sequence: CSVPIGNTINF. In DNA, the CDR3 is TGCAGCGTCCCGATCGGAAACACCATAAATTTT.

This clonotype was seen repeatedly, ten times or more. The J gene is TRBJ1-2, the V gene TRBV20-1; unclear D gene. Deletions cut 8 bases from V and 4 bases from J, with 20 bases between. The CDR3 runs to 14 residues. Germline V lookup: CDR1 DFQATT, CDR2 SNEGSKA (reference sequence). CDR3 protein: CSTTRAGLGYGYTF. DNA for the CDR3: TGCAGTACTACCAGAGCGGGGTTAGGCTATGGCTACACCTTC.

This clonotype was counted at least ten times. The V call is TRBV7-2, the J call TRBJ1-5; 8 positions agree with TRBD1. The CDR3 totals 13 residues. CDR1 is SGHTA and CDR2 is FQGNSA in the germline V gene. Losses at the gene ends were 5 bases for V and 7 bases for J; bases not matched to a gene: 4. CDR3 sequence reads: CASSPDRGQPQHF. CDR3 sequence (DNA): TGTGCCAGCAGCCCCGACAGGGGCCAGCCCCAGCATTTT.

This clonotype appeared many times. The DNA of the CDR3 is TGTGCCAGCAGCGTAACAGGGGTGAGGCTACCTGAATCCCAGTACTTC. Amino acid sequence: CASSVTGVRLPESQYF. The J gene is TRBJ2-5, the V gene TRBV5-6; 7 bases fit TRBD1. Germline V gene sequence: CDR1 SGHDT, CDR2 YYEEEE. The CDR3 is 16 residues long. V lost 4 bases to trimming and J lost 9 bases; unmatched junction nucleotides: 18.

This clonotype was counted many times. The rearrangement joins TRBV4-1 to TRBJ2-5; 9 nucleotides align to TRBD2. Germline V gives CDR1 MGHRA, CDR2 YSYEKL. V was pared by 3 bases and J by 5 bases, with 10 bases of the junction left unmatched. There are 16 residues in the CDR3. CDR3 in amino acids: CASSQGLAGTLETQYF. The CDR3 DNA follows: TGCGCCAGCAGCCAGGGGCTAGCGGGAACTCTCGAGACCCAGTACTTC.

This clonotype showed up many times. The chain carries TRBV5-1 and TRBJ1-1, with D possibly matching TRBD1 (5 bases). Trimming removed 3 bases from V and 4 bases from J, with 13 bases in between. The germline V gene encodes CDR1 SGHRS and CDR2 YFSETQ. This CDR3 comprises 14 residues. The CDR3 here is CASSYQGQGTEAFF. The CDR3 DNA follows: TGCGCCAGCAGCTACCAGGGTCAAGGCACTGAAGCTTTCTTT.

This clonotype was observed at least ten times. The genes are TRBV28 and TRBJ1-2, with D hard to call. Trimming cost V 1 base and J 8 bases, with 14 bases left between them. CDR1 MDHEN and CDR2 SYDVKM come from the germline V gene. The CDR3 spans 14 residues. The CDR3 protein is CASSLFTGMDGYTF. The CDR3 DNA reads TGTGCCAGCAGTTTATTTACGGGGATGGACGGCTACACCTTC.

This clonotype was seen ten or more times. V is TRBV28 and J is TRBJ1-1; no reliable D call. Germline V lookup: CDR1 MDHEN, CDR2 SYDVKM. Trimming removed 7 bases from V and 1 base from J, with 16 bases in between. The CDR3 extends over 15 amino acids. The CDR3 DNA sequence: TGTGCCAGCACCCACCAGTGGGCTTCGAACACTGAAGCTTTCTTT. It is translated as CASTHQWASNTEAFF.

There are many counts of this clonotype. The rearrangement joins TRBV9 to TRBJ1-4; D remains ambiguous. This CDR3 is built from 15 residues. V lost 0 bases to trimming and J lost 5 bases, with 11 bases between them. In germline, CDR1 is SGDLS, CDR2 YYNGEE. CDR3 residues: CASSVGGDYNEKLFF. CDR3 DNA sequence: TGTGCCAGCAGCGTAGGCGGTGACTACAATGAAAAACTGTTTTTT.

The V and J genes are TRBV6-2 or TRBV6-3 and TRBJ1-1, with D hard to call. V was pared by 6 bases and J by 10 bases, with 21 bases between. The germline V gene has CDR1 MNHEY and CDR2 SVGEGT. The CDR3 has 14 amino acids. CDR3 in DNA: TGTGCCAGCAGCCAAAGACGGACCTCGCCGGGAGCTTTCTTT. Translated: CASSQRRTSPGAFF.

This clonotype has a count of ten or more. The chain is built from TRBV7-2 and TRBJ1-6, with TRBD1 matching 10 bases. Unmatched junction bases numbered 14, after V lost 5 bases and J lost 7 bases. This CDR3 spans 18 amino acids. Germline V gene lookup returns CDR1 SGHTA and CDR2 FQGNSA. The CDR3 DNA reads as TGTGCCAGCAGCCAGGACAGGGGGAACCTTTGGGGCAATTCACCCCTCCACTTT. As protein: CASSQDRGNLWGNSPLHF.

This clonotype was observed many times. The V gene is TRBV28, the J gene TRBJ2-7; 7 nucleotides line up with TRBD2. V lost 3 bases and J lost 2; bases outside the gene matches: 22. Germline CDR1 MDHEN, CDR2 SYDVKM. CDR3 size: 20 residues. The CDR3 nucleotides are TGTGCCAGCAGTTTCCCGGGACGGCGTCTAACTAGCGCGGACACCTACGAGCAGTACTTC. As protein: CASSFPGRRLTSADTYEQYF.